This is a list of T cell receptor beta chains from one sample in a study of T cell responses to AZD1222 COVID-19 vaccine. The assay was immunoSEQ multiplex PCR, and TCRdb's table has in-frame clones only and misses some. The data show 85,000 to 120,000 clones, around 91% seen once. The starting material was peripheral blood, obtained 28 days after the second AZD1222 dose. These receptors were taken from an adult who received the AZD1222 COVID-19 vaccine. CDR3s include the opening cysteine and the closing phenylalanine or tryptophan. D genes are given only for firm matches. Clone size is given for some rows only: seen once, a few or many times, or a class if the clone is expanded.

>TRBJ2-7|-|-|TRBV6-5
CASSYASGGNNEQYF
>TRBJ2-2|-|-|TRBV19
CASSINTMRTGELFF
>TRBJ2-2|few|TRBD2|TRBV29-1
CSVEVSSGATGELFF
>TRBJ2-7|-|TRBD2|TRBV6-5
CASSYGGLVEKQYF
>TRBJ1-1|few|TRBD1|TRBV12-3/TRBV12-4
CASSWDRNTEAFF
>TRBJ2-3|-|-|TRBV6-5
CASSYLDTQYF
>TRBJ2-3|-|-|TRBV10-3
CAISNLGATDTQYF
>TRBJ2-7|-|-|TRBV11-2
CASLVGGIPYEQYF
>TRBJ1-6|-|-|TRBV21-1
CASSKAVAPSSYNSPLHF
>TRBJ1-1|once|-|TRBV7-9
CASSFLQGTMNTEAFF
>TRBJ1-1|-|-|TRBV6-4
CASSDSNRANEAFF
>TRBJ2-5|-|-|TRBV20-1
CSARIGETQYF
>TRBJ1-1|-|-|TRBV27
CASSLYPPGTEAFF
>TRBJ2-7|-|-|TRBV2
CASSRVNYEQYF
>TRBJ2-5|-|-|TRBV5-4
CASSPGTRWGAQETQYF
>TRBJ2-5|-|-|TRBV24-1
CATSDSSGAGETQYF
>TRBJ1-3|-|TRBD1|TRBV7-9
CASTAQGRGGNTIYF
>TRBJ1-2|-|-|TRBV27
CASAPAGASGYGYTF
>TRBJ2-7|-|-|TRBV21-1
CASSKAIGPPGRGGHNEQYF
>TRBJ2-1|-|-|TRBV7-2
CASSLGGLSYNEQFF
>TRBJ1-4|once|TRBD1|TRBV25-1
CASSKGGGQGLEKLFF
>TRBJ2-5|-|-|TRBV6-5
CASSYGQRGETQYF
>TRBJ1-4|once|-|TRBV19
CASSEGRQLANEKLFF
>TRBJ2-3|-|TRBD2|TRBV7-9
CASSPGGETDTQYF
>TRBJ2-1|-|-|TRBV18
CASSPRGGGRSYNEQFF
>TRBJ2-1|-|TRBD2|TRBV9
CASSVEAGGLDEQFF
>TRBJ2-7|-|-|TRBV7-2
CASSLAGGPTYEQYF
>TRBJ1-4|-|-|TRBV7-9
CASSIDSGVPEKLFF
>TRBJ1-2|-|-|TRBV7-9
CASSLATWTSYGYTF
>TRBJ2-5|-|-|TRBV28
CASSPYTSSGETQYF
>TRBJ2-7|-|-|TRBV5-6
CASKGRVSYEQYF
>TRBJ1-1|-|TRBD1|TRBV19
CASSTQGGTEAFF
>TRBJ2-2|-|-|TRBV7-6
CASSPRWTNTGELFF
>TRBJ1-5|few|-|TRBV6-5
CASSYSLGDNQPQHF